The 32 T cell receptor beta chains presented below share a single source sample, sequenced in a study of control samples from healthy donors and cancer patients. This table comes from immunoSEQ multiplex PCR, and its TCRdb copy is limited to in-frame clones, with some not included. The table records 55,000 to 70,000 clones, 90% of them present only once. The sample comprised PBMCs. These receptor sequences come from a man aged 55 to 70 with colorectal cancer.

V and J are TRBV9 and TRBJ2-5; 14 bases line up with TRBD2. From germline, CDR1 is SGDLS and CDR2 YYNGEE. V was clipped by 4 bases and J by 5 bases; unmatched bases: 10. The CDR3 is 17 amino acids. CDR3 DNA: TGTGCCAGCAGCCCAGGGACTAGCGGGGGCCTAAGGGAGACCCAGTACTTC. Its protein is CASSPGTSGGLRETQYF.

The chain joins TRBV7-9 to TRBJ2-7, with 12 positions matching TRBD2. V lost 4 bases to trimming and J lost 2 bases; unmatched junction nucleotides: 0. The CDR3 runs to 14 residues. Germline V lookup: CDR1 SEHNR, CDR2 FQNEAQ (reference sequence). CDR3 sequence reads: CASSSSGGAYEQYF. CDR3 sequence (DNA): TGTGCCAGCAGCTCTAGCGGGGGGGCCTACGAGCAGTACTTC.

CDR3 region: CASRDTARRGFPDYNEQFF. The DNA for the CDR3 is TGTGCCAGCAGAGACACAGCCCGCCGGGGATTCCCAGATTACAATGAGCAGTTCTTC. The chain employs TRBV21-1 and TRBJ2-1; TRBD2, the table's D call, lacks a check against the DNA. TRBV21-1 is reported as a pseudogene. The CDR3 runs to 19 residues.

The chain recombines TRBV30 with TRBJ2-3; maybe TRBD1 (5 bases). CDR3 length: 14 residues. Trimming took 8 bases from V and 3 from J, leaving 18 bases between them. CDR1 and CDR2 (germline): GTSNPN, SVGIG (reference sequence). CDR3 residues: CARAAGWGTDTQYF. CDR3 in DNA: TGTGCCCGGGCGGCAGGGTGGGGAACAGATACGCAGTATTTT.

The chain employs TRBV5-4 and TRBJ2-2; D might be TRBD2 (6 bases). From germline, CDR1 is SGHNT and CDR2 YYREEE (reference sequence). The CDR3 totals 15 residues. The V end was cut by 4 bases, the J end by 7 bases, with 17 bases between. The CDR3 bases are TGTGCCAGCAGCCCCATGCTAGCGAGGGGCGGGGAGCTGTTTTTT. This encodes CASSPMLARGGELFF.

The chain's CDR3 is CASSQGQGGDEQYF. The CDR3 coding sequence is TGTGCCAGCAGCCAGGGACAGGGGGGCGACGAGCAGTACTTC. The chain couples TRBV3-1 (or the pseudogene TRBV3-2) to TRBJ2-7; 11 bases are shared with TRBD1. With V trimmed by 3 bases and J by 5 bases, 3 bases remained unmatched. Germline V gene data show CDR1 as LGHDT and CDR2 as YNNKEL (reference sequence). The CDR3 totals 14 residues.

In this sample, this clone turned up once. The chain employs TRBV18 and TRBJ1-1; no firm D call. The CDR3 is 15 residues long. CDR1 KGHSH and CDR2 LQKENI come from the germline V gene. The V end lost 3 bases, the J end lost 1 base, and 12 bases lay between the germline ends. The CDR3 reads CASSPQVASNTEAFF. The CDR3 nucleotides are TGTGCCAGCTCACCTCAGGTGGCCTCGAACACTGAAGCTTTCTTT.

With respect to this clone: Other DNA variants within this sample encode the same CDR3. V usage is TRBV4-1 and J usage is TRBJ2-7; D possibly corresponds to TRBD1 (6 bases). Germline V gives CDR1 MGHRA, CDR2 YSYEKL. The CDR3 spans 16 residues. Trimming left V 1 base short and J 3 bases short, with 16 bases between. CDR3 sequence reads: CASSQVLGGGSYEQYF. The CDR3 DNA follows: TGCGCCAGCAGCCAAGTGCTAGGGGGTGGGAGCTACGAGCAGTACTTC.

This chain links TRBV7-9 with TRBJ1-1; TRBD1 matches 7 bases. The CDR3 length is 14 residues. The germline V gene has CDR1 SEHNR and CDR2 FQNEAQ (reference sequence). V shed 1 base and J 4 bases; nucleotides not matched to a gene: 3. The CDR3 region is CASSLGQGTTEAFF. CDR3 nucleotides: TGTGCCAGCAGCTTAGGACAGGGCACCACTGAAGCTTTCTTT.

This clone showed up just a few times. The chain carries TRBV2 and TRBJ2-7, with D maybe TRBD2 (5 bases). The germline V and J ends were trimmed by 6 bases and 3 bases, with 6 bases remaining between them. Looked up from germline, CDR1 is SNHLY and CDR2 is FYNNEI. This CDR3 has 11 amino acids. The CDR3 coding sequence is TGTGCCAGCAGAGGGAGCTACGAGCAGTACTTC. It is translated as CASRGSYEQYF.

A single count supports this clone. The chain carries TRBV21-1 and TRBJ2-5; the table's D gene call, TRBD2, was not cross checked with the DNA. TRBV21-1 is a pseudogene segment. The CDR3 consists of 14 residues. CDR3 sequence: CASPRRGPQETQYF. In DNA, the CDR3 is TGTGCCAGCCCCAGGCGAGGGCCCCAAGAGACCCAGTACTTC.

The chain joins TRBV16 to TRBJ1-2; D is unresolved. CDR3 length equals 13 residues. The ends were cut back, 0 bases at V and 8 bases at J, with 10 bases in the middle. CDR1 and CDR2 from the germline V gene are KGHSY and FQNENV. The CDR3 DNA sequence: TGTGCCAGCAGCCAATCAGCCAGAGGGGGCTACACCTTC. Its protein product is CASSQSARGGYTF.

This clone occurred a few times. J is TRBJ1-1 and V is TRBV6-1; D unclear. V lost 1 base and J 1 base, leaving 4 bases between the germline ends. This CDR3 region has 13 residues. The germline gives CDR1 MNHNS, CDR2 SASEGT. The CDR3 sequence: CASSEVGNTEAFF. The CDR3 DNA reads as TGTGCCAGCAGTGAAGTAGGGAACACTGAAGCTTTCTTT.

The chain uses TRBV12-3 or TRBV12-4 and TRBJ2-2; D ambiguous. With 6 bases removed from V and 0 bases from J, the gap between germline ends came to 2 bases. This CDR3 contains 12 residues. The CDR3 spells CASRSNTGELFF. In DNA, the CDR3 is TGTGCCAGCAGATCGAACACCGGGGAGCTGTTTTTT.

This rearrangement joins TRBV30 to TRBJ1-2; D call uncertain. The V end was cut by 0 bases, the J end by 4 bases, with 18 bases between. The CDR3 covers 16 residues. Per the germline V gene, CDR1 is GTSNPN and CDR2 is SVGIG (reference sequence). The CDR3, as DNA: TGTGCCTGGAGTGTCGGAAGGGCTATCCCTCCCTATGGCTACACCTTC. Protein: CAWSVGRAIPPYGYTF.

The J gene is TRBJ1-1, the V gene TRBV29-1; 10 bases are a match to TRBD1. In germline, CDR1 is SQVTM, CDR2 ANQGSEA. V shed 7 bases, J shed 8 bases, and the junction held 13 bases outside the gene matches. CDR3 length: 14 residues. CDR3 coding DNA: TGCAGCGCAGCCGGGGACAGGGGTTTTCCAGAAGCTTTCTTT. Its translation is CSAAGDRGFPEAFF.

The chain is built from TRBV3-1 (or the pseudogene TRBV3-2) and TRBJ2-1; 8 bases fit TRBD1. Germline values: CDR1 LGHDT, CDR2 YNNKEL (reference sequence). Losses at the gene ends were 4 bases for V and 1 base for J; bases not matched to a gene: 3. There are 15 residues in the CDR3. The CDR3 spells CASSLDRVSYNEQFF. In DNA form, the CDR3 reads TGTGCCAGCAGCCTGGACAGGGTATCCTACAATGAGCAGTTCTTC.

The chain carries TRBV5-1 and TRBJ2-3; D unresolved. This CDR3 has 14 residues. Germline values: CDR1 SGHRS, CDR2 YFSETQ. The ends were cut back, 3 bases at V and 2 bases at J, with 10 bases in the middle. CDR3 protein: CASSYTSSTDTQYF. The DNA of the CDR3 is TGCGCCAGCAGCTACACCAGCTCCACAGATACGCAGTATTTT. The full variable domain, completed using reference TRBV5-1 and TRBJ2-3, is KAGVTQTPRYLIKTRGQQVTLSCSPISGHRSVSWYQQTPGQGLQFLFEYFSETQRNKGNFPGRFSGRQFSNSRSEMNVSTLELGDSALYLCASSYTSSTDTQYFGPGTRLTVL.

The chain uses TRBV18 and TRBJ2-5; 8 positions agree with TRBD2. Germline assignment: CDR1 KGHSH and CDR2 LQKENI. The CDR3 consists of 16 residues. V trimming: 3 bases; J trimming: 5 bases; junction bases outside the gene matches: 11. CDR3 sequence: CASSPPAGVPGETQYF. CDR3 coding DNA: TGTGCCAGCTCACCCCCAGCGGGAGTACCAGGGGAGACCCAGTACTTC.

The chain combines TRBV7-3 with TRBJ2-5; 15 bases are shared with TRBD2. Germline lookup yields CDR1 SGHTA and CDR2 FQGTGA. The CDR3 extends over 18 amino acids. Unmatched junction bases numbered 7, after V lost 5 bases and J lost 0 bases. The CDR3 DNA reads as TGTGCCAGCAGCCCCGGACTAGCGGGGGGGAGAAACCAAGAGACCCAGTACTTC. It yields the protein CASSPGLAGGRNQETQYF.

This chain joins TRBV12-3 or TRBV12-4 and TRBJ2-7, with 7 bases matching TRBD2. V lost 10 bases to trimming and J lost 3 bases; unmatched junction nucleotides: 9. The CDR3 spans 13 residues. The DNA of the CDR3 is TGTGCCACAACCACTTGGGGGGGCTACGAGCAGTACTTC. Residues: CATTTWGGYEQYF.

Regarding this clone: The junction departs from germline at one end; a sequencing error may be responsible. This chain links TRBV5-6 with TRBJ2-7, with D perhaps TRBD1 (6 bases). The germline CDR1 and CDR2 sequences are SGHDT and YYEEEE. This CDR3 contains 17 residues. The CDR3 protein is CASSPLGVGTRLYEQHF. DNA of the CDR3: TGTGCCAGCAGCCCACTAGGAGTGGGGACAAGACTTTACGAGCAGCACTTC.

The rearrangement links TRBV11-2 to TRBJ2-1; D possibly corresponds to TRBD1 (8 bases). Germline lookup yields CDR1 SGHAT and CDR2 FQNNGV. V was cut by 3 bases and J by 5 bases, with 14 bases left in between. This CDR3 is built from 15 residues. This chain's CDR3 is CASSFTGGENNEQFF. The CDR3 region has the DNA TGTGCCAGCAGCTTTACAGGGGGGGAAAACAATGAGCAGTTCTTC.

The V and J genes are TRBV5-4 and TRBJ1-2, with D perhaps matching TRBD1 (5 bases). This CDR3 has 11 amino acids. Germline CDR1 is SGHNT and CDR2 is YYREEE (reference sequence). The V and J ends lost 4 bases and 7 bases respectively, with 8 bases between them. For the CDR3, the DNA is TGTGCCAGCAGCCGGGACTCTGGCTACACCTTC. This sequence encodes CASSRDSGYTF.

This clone has only a few counts. The gene calls are TRBV6-2 or TRBV6-3 and TRBJ1-1, with D unresolved. CDR1 is MNHEY and CDR2 is SVGEGT in the germline V gene. Trimming removed 5 bases from V and 3 bases from J, with 19 bases in between. This CDR3 comprises 16 residues. CDR3 sequence: CASSPRGRTWDTEAFF. CDR3 DNA sequence: TGTGCCAGCAGTCCCCGTGGACGTACGTGGGACACTGAAGCTTTCTTT.

This chain joins TRBV13 and TRBJ1-1, with D maybe TRBD1 (5 bases). The CDR3 is 15 residues long. Trimming removed 4 bases from V and 0 bases from J, with 12 bases in between. Germline loops: CDR1 PRHDT, CDR2 FYEKMQ (reference sequence). CDR3 coding DNA: TGTGCCAGCAGCTCCCCGGAGGGGCTGAACACTGAAGCTTTCTTT. Translation gives CASSSPEGLNTEAFF.

This chain connects TRBV13 to TRBJ2-7, with 7 bases aligning to TRBD1. Germline lookup yields CDR1 PRHDT and CDR2 FYEKMQ (reference sequence). The CDR3 has 14 amino acids. Trimming cost V 0 bases and J 6 bases; bases outside gene matches: 5. The CDR3 DNA reads TGTGCCAGCAGCTTAGGTCGGCAGGGGGTCGAGCAGTACTTC. This sequence encodes CASSLGRQGVEQYF.

J is TRBJ2-2 and V is TRBV4-1, with 7 nucleotides matching TRBD1. The junction had 2 bases not matched to a gene; V was cut back by 1 base and J by 6 bases. The CDR3 sequence is 14 residues long. Germline CDR1 and CDR2: MGHRA and YSYEKL. Here the CDR3 reads CASSQVGGPGELFF. The CDR3 coding sequence is TGCGCCAGCAGCCAAGTAGGGGGCCCCGGGGAGCTGTTTTTT.

V usage is TRBV9 and J usage is TRBJ1-6, with D unclear. Per germline, CDR1 SGDLS and CDR2 YYNGEE. The CDR3 sequence is 13 residues long. Deletions cut 5 bases from V and 8 bases from J, with 11 bases between. The CDR3 bases are TGTGCCAGCAGTGAGGACGGATATTCACCCCTCCACTTT. It encodes CASSEDGYSPLHF.

The chain employs TRBV25-1 and TRBJ2-1; tentative D call: TRBD1 (6 bases). The ends were cut back, 6 bases at V and 0 bases at J, with 15 bases in the middle. Looked up from germline, CDR1 is MGHDK and CDR2 is SYGVNS. The CDR3 runs 16 residues. CDR3 sequence: CASSKQGLGSYNEQFF. Here the CDR3 DNA reads TGTGCCAGCAGCAAACAGGGTCTTGGCTCCTACAATGAGCAGTTCTTC. The complete variable domain, with remaining parts taken from reference TRBV25-1 and TRBJ2-1, reads EADIYQTPRYLVIGTGKKITLECSQTMGHDKMYWYQQDPGMELHLIHYSYGVNSTEKGDLSSESTVSRIRTEHFPLTLESARPSHTSQYLCASSKQGLGSYNEQFFGPGTRLTVL.

The chain employs TRBV10-1 and TRBJ2-3, with 9 bases that match TRBD2. With 6 bases clipped from V and 2 bases from J, the junction kept 6 bases outside the gene matches. CDR1 and CDR2 from the germline V gene are WNHNN and SYGVQD (reference sequence). CDR3 size: 15 residues. CDR3 nucleotide sequence: TGCGCCAGCAGCCCAGCGGGGGGAACCACAGATACGCAGTATTTT. Protein sequence: CASSPAGGTTDTQYF.

The chain is built from TRBV11-2 and TRBJ2-5, with D possibly TRBD1 on 5 matching bases. With 5 bases removed from V and 2 bases from J, the gap between germline ends came to 15 bases. The CDR3 spans 15 residues. In germline, CDR1 is SGHAT, CDR2 FQNNGV. Here the CDR3 DNA reads TGTGCCAGCAGCCCCACGAAGGGGTGGCAAGAGACCCAGTACTTC. Amino acid sequence: CASSPTKGWQETQYF.